This entry concerns a single T cell receptor (beta chain). Antigen unknown. Germline and junction disagree at one end, which may indicate a read error. TCR beta VDJ and CDR3 profiles were obtained from a genomic DNA template. TCRdb reprocessed the reads with MiXCR, giving one entry per CDR3 protein. The sample lists 250,000 to 350,000 distinct CDR3 sequences; 45% to 65% were seen once. This CDR3 has 15 residues. Germline V CDR1 and CDR2: SGHRS, YFSETQ. This sample was included in a study of CD8+CD57+ T cells in acquired aplastic anemia. As for the study in general: Yields of DNA that came from sorted CD4+ and CD8+ cells averaged roughly 3.2 ug.

Study-level points and caveats: Patients and controls had CD8+ Simpson's diversity values that were not significantly distinct. The same twenty-nine CD8+ CDR3 sequences occurred in patients and in controls.

V and J are TRBV5-1 and TRBJ2-7; 9 bases are a match to TRBD1. Sequencing was carried out using sorted CD4+, CD8+, or CD8+CD57+ T cells (not recorded which) from PBMCs. This clonotype was sampled from a human donor with severe aplastic anemia or a healthy control (not recorded which). CDR3 loop: CASNEGTGNSHEQYF. Written as DNA, the CDR3 is TGCGCCAGCAACGAGGGGACAGGGAACTCCCACGAGCAGTACTTC.